The rows below give T cell receptor beta chains drawn from one sample of a study of cytomegalovirus exposure and HLA in healthy donors. Here immunoSEQ multiplex PCR was the method, and the copy in TCRdb shows in-frame clones only, minus some. Here the sample spans some 60,000 clones, roughly 96% being singletons. The sequencing sample was made of PBMCs. The receptors were gathered from a man between 18 and 29 years old in good health and CMV-seronegative. Both conserved end residues are trimmed from each CDR3.

J,V,CDR3
TRBJ2-7,TRBV10-3,AIRAGDSYEQY
TRBJ2-7,TRBV5-1,ASSLGLAGGGAYEQY
TRBJ2-4,TRBV15,ATSRGIRDIQY
TRBJ2-7,TRBV18,ASSPLKGHHEQY
TRBJ2-1,TRBV28,ASGREFGEQF
TRBJ1-5,TRBV28,ASTSGFLGNQPQH
TRBJ1-4,TRBV7-8,ASSLHGQVNEKLF
TRBJ1-2,TRBV15,ATSRDRTGSDGYT
TRBJ2-7,TRBV6-6,ASSRQSYEQY
TRBJ1-5,TRBV28,ASSTGQGSNQPQH
TRBJ2-7,TRBV5-1,ASSSTSGRAWGEQY
TRBJ2-2,TRBV27,ASSLSWGQQTGELF
TRBJ2-7,TRBV28,VSSATGASGRLYEQY
TRBJ2-4,TRBV7-8,ASSLTSGVQY
TRBJ1-1,TRBV28,ASSRDRAGAF
TRBJ1-2,TRBV10-3,AITKDKNYGYT
TRBJ1-2,TRBV19,ASSRAGLAYGYT
TRBJ1-5,TRBV28,ASQLDSNQPQH
TRBJ1-5,TRBV4-1,ASSRAGNQPQH
TRBJ2-3,TRBV27,ASSRLADNTDTQY
TRBJ2-1,TRBV28,ASSSSRIDEQF
TRBJ2-7,TRBV10-3,AISIGGAASSYEQY
TRBJ2-2,TRBV10-3,AISEGLAGVTGELF
TRBJ2-5,TRBV27,ASTRTRGGEETQY
TRBJ1-2,TRBV28,ASSGPGTGIGYT
TRBJ2-4,TRBV9,ASSVDAGVVGAGIQY